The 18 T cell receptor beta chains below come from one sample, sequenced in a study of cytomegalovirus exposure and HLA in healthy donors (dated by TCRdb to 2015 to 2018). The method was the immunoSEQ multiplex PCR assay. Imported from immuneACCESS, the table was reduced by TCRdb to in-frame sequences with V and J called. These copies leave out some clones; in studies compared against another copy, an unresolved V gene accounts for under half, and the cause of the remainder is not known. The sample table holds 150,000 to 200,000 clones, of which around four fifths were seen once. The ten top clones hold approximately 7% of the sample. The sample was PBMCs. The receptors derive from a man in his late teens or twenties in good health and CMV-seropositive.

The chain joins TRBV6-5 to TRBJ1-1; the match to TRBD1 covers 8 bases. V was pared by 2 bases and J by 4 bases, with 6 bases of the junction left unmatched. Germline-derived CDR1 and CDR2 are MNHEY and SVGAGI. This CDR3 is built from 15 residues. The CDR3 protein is CASSYAGGEGTEAFF. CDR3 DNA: TGTGCCAGCAGTTACGCAGGGGGCGAGGGCACTGAAGCTTTCTTT.

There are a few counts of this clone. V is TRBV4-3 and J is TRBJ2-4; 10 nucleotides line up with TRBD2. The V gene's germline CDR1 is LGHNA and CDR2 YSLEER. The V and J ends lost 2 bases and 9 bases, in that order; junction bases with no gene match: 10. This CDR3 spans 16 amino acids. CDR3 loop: CASSQFLAGGKSIQYF. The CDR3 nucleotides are TGCGCCAGCAGCCAATTCTTAGCGGGAGGAAAGAGCATTCAGTACTTC.

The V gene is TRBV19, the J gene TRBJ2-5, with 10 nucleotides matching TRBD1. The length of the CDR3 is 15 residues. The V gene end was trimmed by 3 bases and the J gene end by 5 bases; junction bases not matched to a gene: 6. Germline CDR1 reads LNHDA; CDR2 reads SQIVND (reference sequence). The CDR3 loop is CASSIAGQGSETQYF. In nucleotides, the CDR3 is TGTGCCAGTAGTATTGCGGGACAGGGGTCGGAGACCCAGTACTTC.

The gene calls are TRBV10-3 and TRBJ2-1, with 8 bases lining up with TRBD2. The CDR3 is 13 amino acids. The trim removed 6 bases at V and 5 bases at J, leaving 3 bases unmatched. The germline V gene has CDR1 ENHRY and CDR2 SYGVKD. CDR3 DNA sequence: TGTGCCATCAGGGGAGCGGGAGACAATGAGCAGTTCTTC. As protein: CAIRGAGDNEQFF.

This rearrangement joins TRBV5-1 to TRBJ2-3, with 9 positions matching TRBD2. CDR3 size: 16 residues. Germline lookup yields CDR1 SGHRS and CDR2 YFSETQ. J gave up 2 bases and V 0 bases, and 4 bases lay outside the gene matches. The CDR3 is CASSLEASGVTDTQYF. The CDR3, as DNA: TGCGCCAGCAGCTTGGAGGCTAGCGGGGTCACAGATACGCAGTATTTT.

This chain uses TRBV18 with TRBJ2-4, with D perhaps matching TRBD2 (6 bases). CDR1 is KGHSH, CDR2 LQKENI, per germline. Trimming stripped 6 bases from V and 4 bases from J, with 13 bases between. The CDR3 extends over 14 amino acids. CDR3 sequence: CASSEGSLKNIQYF. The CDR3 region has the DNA TGTGCCAGCTCGGAGGGGTCCTTAAAAAACATTCAGTACTTC.

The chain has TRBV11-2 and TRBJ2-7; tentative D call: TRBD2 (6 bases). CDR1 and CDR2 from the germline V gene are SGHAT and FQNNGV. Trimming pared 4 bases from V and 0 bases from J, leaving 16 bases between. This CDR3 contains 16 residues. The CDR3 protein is CASSSLLAISSYEQYF. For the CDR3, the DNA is TGTGCCAGCAGCTCCTTACTAGCCATTAGCTCCTACGAGCAGTACTTC.

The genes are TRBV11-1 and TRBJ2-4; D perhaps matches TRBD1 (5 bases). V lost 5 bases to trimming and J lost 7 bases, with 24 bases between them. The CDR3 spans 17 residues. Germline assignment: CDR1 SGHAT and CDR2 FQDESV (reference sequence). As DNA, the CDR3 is TGTGCCAGCAGCCCTTTCACTCAGACAGCTCTCAGGAACATTCAGTACTTC. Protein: CASSPFTQTALRNIQYF.

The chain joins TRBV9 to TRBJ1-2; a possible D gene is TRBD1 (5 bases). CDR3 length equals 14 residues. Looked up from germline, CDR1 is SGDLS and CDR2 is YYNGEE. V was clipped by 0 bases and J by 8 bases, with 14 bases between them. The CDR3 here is CASSVGAGKGGYTF. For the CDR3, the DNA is TGTGCCAGCAGCGTAGGCGCAGGAAAGGGGGGCTACACCTTC.

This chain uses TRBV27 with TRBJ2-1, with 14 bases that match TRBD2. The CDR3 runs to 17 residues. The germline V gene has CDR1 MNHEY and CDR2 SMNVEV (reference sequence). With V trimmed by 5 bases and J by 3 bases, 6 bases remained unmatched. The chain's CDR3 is CASSPRLAGGIYNEQFF. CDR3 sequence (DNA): TGTGCCAGCAGTCCGAGACTAGCGGGAGGGATCTACAATGAGCAGTTCTTC.

CDR3 DNA: TGTGCCAGCAGTCCAGACAGGGGGCTAAATGAAAAACTGTTTTTT. As protein: CASSPDRGLNEKLFF. The chain uses TRBV2 and TRBJ1-4, with 10 bases lining up with TRBD1. There are 15 residues in the CDR3. With V trimmed by 5 bases and J by 5 bases, 5 bases remained unmatched. The germline gives CDR1 SNHLY, CDR2 FYNNEI.

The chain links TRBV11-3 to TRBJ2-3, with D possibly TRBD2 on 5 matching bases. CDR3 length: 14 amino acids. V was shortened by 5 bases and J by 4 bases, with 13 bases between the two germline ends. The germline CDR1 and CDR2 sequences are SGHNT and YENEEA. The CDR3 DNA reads TGTGCCAGCAGCCCCACCGGAGGAGCAGATACGCAGTATTTT. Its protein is CASSPTGGADTQYF.

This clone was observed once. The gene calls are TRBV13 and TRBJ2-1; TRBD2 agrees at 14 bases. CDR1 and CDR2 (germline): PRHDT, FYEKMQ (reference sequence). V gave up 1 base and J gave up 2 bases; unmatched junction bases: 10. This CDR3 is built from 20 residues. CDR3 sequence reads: CASSLAPLGLAGVPYNEQFF. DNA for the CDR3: TGTGCCAGCAGCTTAGCCCCCCTGGGACTAGCGGGAGTACCCTACAATGAGCAGTTCTTC.

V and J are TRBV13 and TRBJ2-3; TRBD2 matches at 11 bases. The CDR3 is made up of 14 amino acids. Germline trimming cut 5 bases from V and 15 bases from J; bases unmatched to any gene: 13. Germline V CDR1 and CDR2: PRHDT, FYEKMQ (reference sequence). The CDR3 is CASSPGTSGPTQYF. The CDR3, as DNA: TGTGCCAGCAGCCCGGGGACTAGCGGCCCTACCCAATATTTT.

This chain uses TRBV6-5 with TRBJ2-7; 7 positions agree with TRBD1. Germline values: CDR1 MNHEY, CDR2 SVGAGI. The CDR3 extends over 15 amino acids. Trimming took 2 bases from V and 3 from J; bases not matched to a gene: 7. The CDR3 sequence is CASSYAEQGYYEQYF. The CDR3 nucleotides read TGTGCCAGCAGTTACGCCGAACAGGGGTACTACGAGCAGTACTTC.

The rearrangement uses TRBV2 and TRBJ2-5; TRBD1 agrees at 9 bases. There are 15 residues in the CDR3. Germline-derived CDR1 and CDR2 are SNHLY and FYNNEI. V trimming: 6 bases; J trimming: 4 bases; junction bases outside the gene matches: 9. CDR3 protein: CASSLRTGEGETQYF. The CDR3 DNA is TGTGCCAGCAGCCTCCGGACAGGGGAAGGAGAGACCCAGTACTTC. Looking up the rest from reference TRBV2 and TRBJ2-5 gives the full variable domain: EPEVTQTPSHQVTQMGQEVILRCVPISNHLYFYWYRQILGQKVEFLVSFYNNEISEKSEIFDDQFSVERPDGSNFTLKIRSTKLEDSAMYFCASSLRTGEGETQYFGPGTRLLVL.

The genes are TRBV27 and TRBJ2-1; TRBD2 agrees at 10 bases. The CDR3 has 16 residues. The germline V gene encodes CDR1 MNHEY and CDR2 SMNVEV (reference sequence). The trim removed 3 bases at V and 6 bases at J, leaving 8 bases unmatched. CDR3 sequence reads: CASSFAGTSAGNEQFF. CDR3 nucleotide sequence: TGTGCCAGCAGTTTCGCGGGGACTAGCGCGGGCAATGAGCAGTTCTTC.

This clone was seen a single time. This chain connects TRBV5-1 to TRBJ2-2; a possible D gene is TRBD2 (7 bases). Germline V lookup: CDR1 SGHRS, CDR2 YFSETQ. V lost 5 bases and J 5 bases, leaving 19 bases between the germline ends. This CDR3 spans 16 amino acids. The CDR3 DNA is TGCGCCAGCAGGCCAGGGGTGGCGGGAGTTACCGGGGAGCTGTTTTTT. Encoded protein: CASRPGVAGVTGELFF.